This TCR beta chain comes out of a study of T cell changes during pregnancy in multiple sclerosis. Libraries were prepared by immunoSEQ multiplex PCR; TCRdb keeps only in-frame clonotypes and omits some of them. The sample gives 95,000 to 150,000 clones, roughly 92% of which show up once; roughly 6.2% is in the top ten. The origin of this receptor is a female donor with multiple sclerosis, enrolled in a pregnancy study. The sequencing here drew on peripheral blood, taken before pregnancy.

As DNA, the CDR3 is TGTGCCAGCAGCTTATCCCCCCAGGCTGAAGCTTTCTTT. Translated, it gives CASSLSPQAEAFF. The chain recombines TRBV5-6 with TRBJ1-1; no reliable D call. The length of the CDR3 is 13 residues. Germline lookup yields CDR1 SGHDT and CDR2 YYEEEE. The V gene lost 2 bases and the J gene lost 6 bases, with 11 bases spanning the gap.